This entry lists 28 T cell receptor beta chains sequenced from one sample in a study of CD8 T cells in ankylosing spondylitis. Using its own MiXCR run on the 5' RACE reads, TCRdb lists one record per CDR3 protein. Here the sample spans fewer than 500,000 distinct CDR3 sequences, more than 20% being singletons. No antigen has been assigned to these receptors. Overall study findings and caveats: In ankylosing spondylitis blood, a motif of about eight highly homologous TCR beta variants appeared characteristic.

The specimen was blood, either unsorted or a sorted T cell fraction (not recorded which). Every receptor here comes from a male donor with ankylosing spondylitis.

In its sample, this clonotype was seen a few times. The genes are TRBV29-1 and TRBJ1-1; D remains unclear. The germline V and J ends were trimmed by 4 bases and 5 bases, with 8 bases remaining between them. Looked up from germline, CDR1 is SQVTM and CDR2 is ANQGSEA. The CDR3 consists of 11 residues. CDR3 sequence reads: CSVASGTEAFF. Written as DNA, the CDR3 is TGCAGCGTTGCTTCCGGGACTGAAGCTTTCTTT.

The gene calls are TRBV2 and TRBJ2-7, with D possibly TRBD1 on 7 matching bases. V gave up 6 bases and J gave up 1 base, with 13 bases separating them. The germline gives CDR1 SNHLY, CDR2 FYNNEI. CDR3 length: 14 amino acids. The CDR3 region is CASRRQGGSYEQYF. The CDR3 DNA sequence: TGTGCCAGCAGACGGCAGGGGGGTTCCTACGAGCAGTACTTC.

This clonotype was seen more than once but under ten times. V and J are TRBV14 and TRBJ1-2, with TRBD1 identical over 8 bases. V shed 2 bases, J shed 3 bases, and the junction held 8 bases outside the gene matches. CDR3 size: 16 residues. CDR1 and CDR2 from the germline V gene are SGHDN and FVKESK. CDR3 sequence: CASSQWSDRAHYGYTF. The CDR3 region has the DNA TGTGCCAGCAGCCAATGGTCGGACAGGGCCCACTATGGCTACACCTTC.

The chain employs TRBV12-3 or TRBV12-4 and TRBJ2-1; D is possibly TRBD2 (6 bases). Deletions cut 6 bases from V and 0 bases from J, with 15 bases between. There are 16 residues in the CDR3. CDR3 region: CASRPLGTPSYNEQFF. The CDR3 bases are TGTGCCAGCAGGCCACTCGGGACTCCCTCCTACAATGAGCAGTTCTTC.

This clonotype was seen only a few times. The V call is TRBV29-1, the J call TRBJ2-5, with a possible D match to TRBD1 (5 bases). CDR1 and CDR2 from the germline V gene are SQVTM and ANQGSEA. V gave up 3 bases and J gave up 5 bases, with 13 bases separating them. This CDR3 comprises 13 residues. The CDR3 DNA reads TGCAGCGTTGATTGGGGCGCGCTGGAGACCCAGTACTTC. It yields the protein CSVDWGALETQYF.

This clonotype was seen a handful of times. The rearrangement uses TRBV12-3 or TRBV12-4 and TRBJ2-2; TRBD1 matches at 10 bases. J gave up 3 bases and V 2 bases, and 3 bases lay outside the gene matches. This CDR3 comprises 16 residues. This chain's CDR3 is CASSLSGTGDTGELFF. The CDR3, as DNA: TGTGCCAGCAGTTTATCCGGGACAGGGGACACCGGGGAGCTGTTTTTT.

This clonotype was detected ten times or more. This chain uses TRBV29-1 with TRBJ2-7; D is undetermined. V gave up 2 bases and J gave up 2 bases, with 13 bases separating them. Looked up from germline, CDR1 is SQVTM and CDR2 is ANQGSEA. The CDR3 is 14 residues long. The CDR3 region has the DNA TGCAGCGTTGAACAATGGGGAAATCCCTACGAGCAGTACTTC. This translates into CSVEQWGNPYEQYF.

The CDR3 nucleotides read TGTGCCAGCAGCGTCGGGGGGGCGTTAGGCTACACCTTC. Its protein is CASSVGGALGYTF. The chain links TRBV7-6 to TRBJ1-2, with D possibly matching TRBD1 (6 bases). The CDR3 contains 13 residues. Deletions cut 5 bases from V and 8 bases from J, with 15 bases between. Germline CDR1 and CDR2: SGHVS and FNYEAQ.

The sample holds a few counts of this clonotype. The V gene is TRBV10-2, the J gene TRBJ2-3; 8 nucleotides match TRBD2. The V gene's germline CDR1 is WSHSY and CDR2 SAAADI. Trimming at V came to 0 bases and at J to 1 base, leaving 3 bases not matched to a gene. The CDR3 spans 16 residues. The CDR3, as DNA: TGCGCCAGCAGTGAGTCGGTGACTAGCGGCACAGATACGCAGTATTTT. Its translation is CASSESVTSGTDTQYF.

V usage is TRBV5-1 and J usage is TRBJ2-5, with D possibly TRBD1 on 6 matching bases. Germline CDR1 reads SGHRS; CDR2 reads YFSETQ. The CDR3 has 14 amino acids. Trimming pared 4 bases from V and 0 bases from J, leaving 10 bases between. The CDR3 loop is CASSRRQDQETQYF. The CDR3 DNA follows: TGCGCCAGCAGCAGACGACAGGACCAAGAGACCCAGTACTTC.

This chain joins TRBV15 and TRBJ2-1; possible D gene TRBD1, 6 bases. Per the germline V gene, CDR1 is LNHNV and CDR2 is YYDKDF (reference sequence). V dropped 3 bases and J dropped 1 base, with 16 bases sitting between them. The CDR3 is 17 residues long. The CDR3 coding sequence is TGTGCCACCAGCAGGGGGGCCGGGGTCTCTTCCTACAATGAGCAGTTCTTC. Its protein product is CATSRGAGVSSYNEQFF.

This chain links TRBV18 with TRBJ2-3; the match to TRBD1 covers 7 bases. Germline values: CDR1 KGHSH, CDR2 LQKENI. The CDR3 extends over 21 amino acids. V was pared by 3 bases and J by 2 bases, with 23 bases of the junction left unmatched. CDR3 sequence reads: CASSPTLLDRVSVGVTDTQYF. CDR3 coding DNA: TGTGCCAGCTCACCGACACTTCTCGACAGGGTTAGTGTTGGGGTCACAGATACGCAGTATTTT.

The chain joins TRBV5-1 to TRBJ2-3, with 10 bases matching TRBD2. This CDR3 region has 15 residues. With V trimmed by 4 bases and J by 1 base, 3 bases remained unmatched. Germline CDR1 is SGHRS and CDR2 is YFSETQ. The CDR3 spells CASSGTSVGTDTQYF. In DNA, the CDR3 is TGCGCCAGCAGCGGGACTAGCGTTGGCACAGATACGCAGTATTTT. The entire variable domain, with the rest obtained from reference TRBV5-1 and TRBJ2-3, is as follows: KAGVTQTPRYLIKTRGQQVTLSCSPISGHRSVSWYQQTPGQGLQFLFEYFSETQRNKGNFPGRFSGRQFSNSRSEMNVSTLELGDSALYLCASSGTSVGTDTQYFGPGTRLTVL.

This clonotype was picked up a small number of times. The genes are TRBV4-1 and TRBJ2-3, with a tentative D call TRBD2 (6 bases). CDR1 MGHRA and CDR2 YSYEKL come from the germline V gene. The CDR3 runs to 17 residues. Trimming took off 0 bases at V and 9 bases at J, with 22 bases between the two ends. The CDR3 loop reads CASSQEIGTGPLSTQYF. The CDR3 nucleotides are TGCGCCAGCAGCCAAGAAATTGGGACTGGGCCGTTGTCGACGCAGTATTTT.

This clonotype was counted once. V usage is TRBV28 and J usage is TRBJ2-1, with 10 bases matching TRBD2. This CDR3 is 17 amino acids long. Germline assignment: CDR1 MDHEN and CDR2 SYDVKM. Trimming cost V 3 bases and J 7 bases; bases outside gene matches: 12. The CDR3 loop is CASSFIAGGMRRNEQFF. The DNA for the CDR3 is TGTGCCAGCAGTTTCATAGCGGGAGGAATGAGGAGGAATGAGCAGTTCTTC. The full variable domain, completed using reference TRBV28 and TRBJ2-1, is DVKVTQSSRYLVKRTGEKVFLECVQDMDHENMFWYRQDPGLGLRLIYFSYDVKMKEKGDIPEGYSVSREKKERFSLILESASTNQTSMYLCASSFIAGGMRRNEQFFGPGTRLTVL.

The gene calls are TRBV15 and TRBJ1-1; D is unclear. Germline lookup yields CDR1 LNHNV and CDR2 YYDKDF (reference sequence). The CDR3 sequence is 12 residues long. Trimming removed 2 bases from V and 6 bases from J, with 7 bases in between. The CDR3 nucleotides read TGTGCCACCAGCAGATTCCCCCCTGAAGCTTTCTTT. Amino acid sequence: CATSRFPPEAFF.

This chain joins TRBV29-1 and TRBJ2-7, with D perhaps given as TRBD1 or TRBD2 (5 bases each). Trimming stripped 0 bases from V and 5 bases from J, with 8 bases between. CDR1 and CDR2 from the germline V gene are SQVTM and ANQGSEA. The CDR3 runs to 12 residues. The CDR3 coding sequence is TGCAGCGTTGAAGATCGAGGGGACGAGCAGTACTTC. Its translation: CSVEDRGDEQYF.

This clonotype was counted between two and nine times. The chain carries TRBV6-2 or TRBV6-3 and TRBJ1-5; unclear D gene. The germline V and J ends were trimmed by 6 bases and 0 bases, with 12 bases remaining between them. Germline V lookup: CDR1 MNHEY, CDR2 SVGEGT. The CDR3 is 15 amino acids. The CDR3 nucleotides read TGTGCCAGCAGCCCCACCGCTATTAGCAATCAGCCCCAGCATTTT. Translated, it gives CASSPTAISNQPQHF.

A few counts support this clonotype. This chain connects TRBV9 to TRBJ2-1; D gene unclear. CDR3 length equals 16 residues. V lost 0 bases and J lost 7, with 17 bases in between. The V gene's germline CDR1 is SGDLS and CDR2 YYNGEE. The CDR3 DNA sequence: TGTGCCAGCAGCGTAGCGTCAGGAGTTGGGTGGAATGAGCAGTTCTTC. Translating gives CASSVASGVGWNEQFF.

This clonotype was observed a handful of times. The chain recombines TRBV14 with TRBJ2-1, with 14 bases fitting TRBD2. CDR1 is SGHDN and CDR2 is FVKESK in the germline V gene. V shed 1 base and J 7 bases; nucleotides not matched to a gene: 3. This CDR3 region has 16 residues. The CDR3 spells CASSQVRTSGRNEQFF. In DNA, the CDR3 is TGTGCCAGCAGCCAAGTTCGGACTAGCGGGAGGAATGAGCAGTTCTTC. Based on the CDR3 plus reference TRBV14 and TRBJ2-1, the full variable domain is EAGVTQFPSHSVIEKGQTVTLRCDPISGHDNLYWYRRVMGKEIKFLLHFVKESKQDESGMPNNRFLAERTGGTYSTLKVQPAELEDSGVYFCASSQVRTSGRNEQFFGPGTRLTVL.

The J gene is TRBJ2-3, the V gene TRBV3-1; D is ambiguous. Germline V gene sequence: CDR1 LGHDT, CDR2 YNNKEL (reference sequence). V lost 1 base to trimming and J lost 2 bases, with 7 bases between them. The CDR3 spans 14 residues. The CDR3 is CASSQAGNTDTQYF. For the CDR3, the DNA is TGTGCCAGCAGCCAAGCAGGAAACACAGATACGCAGTATTTT.

The chain combines TRBV19 with TRBJ2-7, with 8 bases lining up with TRBD1. CDR1 LNHDA and CDR2 SQIVND come from the germline V gene (reference sequence). This CDR3 is built from 13 residues. J lost 7 bases, V lost 5 bases, and 7 bases had no gene match. The CDR3 DNA reads as TGTGCCAGTAGTGTGGACAGGGCTCAAGAGCAGTACTTC. It codes for CASSVDRAQEQYF.

V is TRBV6-2 or TRBV6-3 and J is TRBJ2-1, with TRBD2 identical over 10 bases. This CDR3 is built from 16 residues. The germline V gene encodes CDR1 MNHEY and CDR2 SVGEGT. After removal of 4 bases from V and 2 bases from J, the junction contained 5 bases not matched to a gene. DNA for the CDR3: TGTGCCAGCAGTTCCCCAGCGGGAGGGCCCTACAATGAGCAGTTCTTC. Amino acid sequence: CASSSPAGGPYNEQFF.

The chain uses TRBV4-1 and TRBJ2-7; TRBD2 aligns across 9 bases. Germline V gene sequence: CDR1 MGHRA, CDR2 YSYEKL. V was pared by 0 bases and J by 1 base, with 7 bases of the junction left unmatched. The CDR3 contains 17 residues. Here the CDR3 DNA reads TGCGCCAGCAGCCAAGATATCCCGAGCGGGAGGTCCTACGAGCAGTACTTC. Amino acid sequence: CASSQDIPSGRSYEQYF.

The genes are TRBV20-1 and TRBJ2-7; D possibly matches TRBD1 or TRBD2 (5 bases each). V dropped 4 bases and J dropped 2 bases, with 15 bases sitting between them. The CDR3 consists of 14 residues. Germline lookup yields CDR1 DFQATT and CDR2 SNEGSKA (reference sequence). CDR3 in amino acids: CSATEGPMAYEQYF. The CDR3, as DNA: TGCAGTGCTACCGAGGGACCGATGGCCTACGAGCAGTACTTC.

The chain links TRBV2 to TRBJ1-3; D is unresolved. V lost 7 bases and J lost 0, with 16 bases in between. The CDR3 consists of 16 residues. Looked up from germline, CDR1 is SNHLY and CDR2 is FYNNEI. The CDR3 spells CASNPSRGFSGNTIYF. The CDR3 DNA follows: TGTGCCAGCAATCCCTCCCGGGGATTCTCTGGAAACACCATATATTTT.

This clonotype was detected a few times. This sequence joins TRBV7-3 and TRBJ2-3; the D gene is possibly TRBD2 (5 bases). Germline-derived CDR1 and CDR2 are SGHTA and FQGTGA. With 1 base removed from V and 4 bases from J, the gap between germline ends came to 15 bases. The CDR3 has 16 amino acids. The CDR3 nucleotides read TGTGCCAGCAGCTTAAGCCAGCCCACAGCGGCAGATACGCAGTATTTT. It is translated as CASSLSQPTAADTQYF.

This clonotype was counted only a few times. This CDR3 is CSARALSYNEQFF. DNA of the CDR3: TGCAGTGCTAGAGCTCTGTCCTACAATGAGCAGTTCTTC. The genes are TRBV20-1 and TRBJ2-1, with unresolved D. From germline, CDR1 is DFQATT and CDR2 SNEGSKA (reference sequence). Trimming cost V 1 base and J 1 base, with 5 bases left between them. The CDR3 runs to 13 residues.